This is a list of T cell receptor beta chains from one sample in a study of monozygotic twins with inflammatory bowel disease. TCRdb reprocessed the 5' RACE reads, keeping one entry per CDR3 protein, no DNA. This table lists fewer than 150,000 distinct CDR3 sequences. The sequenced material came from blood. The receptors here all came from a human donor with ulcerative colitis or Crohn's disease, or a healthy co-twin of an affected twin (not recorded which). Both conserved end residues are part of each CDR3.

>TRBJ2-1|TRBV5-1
CASSREPGAGGYNEQFF
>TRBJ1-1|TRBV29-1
CSAILGTGDTEAFF
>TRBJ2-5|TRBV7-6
CASSLSGGIETQYF
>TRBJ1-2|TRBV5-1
CASRAEYGYTF
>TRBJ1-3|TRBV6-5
CASSYSTRGPGNTIYF
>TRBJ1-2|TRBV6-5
CASRYDRSWLYGYTF
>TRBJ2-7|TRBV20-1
CSASTRTASYEQYF
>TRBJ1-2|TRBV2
CASRETANYGYTF
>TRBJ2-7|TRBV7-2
CASSLAGQSYYEQYF
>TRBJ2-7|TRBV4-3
CASSQGRRGDSYEQYF
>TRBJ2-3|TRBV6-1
CASSGTGRGRTDTQYF
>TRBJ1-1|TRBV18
CASSLSGTNTEAFF
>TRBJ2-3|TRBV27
CASSLSLGWGEDTQYF
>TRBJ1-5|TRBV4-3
CASSHTRQGNQPQHF
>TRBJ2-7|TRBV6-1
CASSPGIRSVYYEQYF
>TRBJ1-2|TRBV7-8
CASSSWGQSYGYTF
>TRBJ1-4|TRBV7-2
CASSFSGGASGEKLFF
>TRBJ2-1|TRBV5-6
CASSLVGYAANNEQFF
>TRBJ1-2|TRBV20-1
CSARLGSNYGYTF
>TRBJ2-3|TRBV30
CAWSVRAGRTDTQYF
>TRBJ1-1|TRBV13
CASSLVSGYTEAFF
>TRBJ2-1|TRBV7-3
CASSSVPGSYNEQFF